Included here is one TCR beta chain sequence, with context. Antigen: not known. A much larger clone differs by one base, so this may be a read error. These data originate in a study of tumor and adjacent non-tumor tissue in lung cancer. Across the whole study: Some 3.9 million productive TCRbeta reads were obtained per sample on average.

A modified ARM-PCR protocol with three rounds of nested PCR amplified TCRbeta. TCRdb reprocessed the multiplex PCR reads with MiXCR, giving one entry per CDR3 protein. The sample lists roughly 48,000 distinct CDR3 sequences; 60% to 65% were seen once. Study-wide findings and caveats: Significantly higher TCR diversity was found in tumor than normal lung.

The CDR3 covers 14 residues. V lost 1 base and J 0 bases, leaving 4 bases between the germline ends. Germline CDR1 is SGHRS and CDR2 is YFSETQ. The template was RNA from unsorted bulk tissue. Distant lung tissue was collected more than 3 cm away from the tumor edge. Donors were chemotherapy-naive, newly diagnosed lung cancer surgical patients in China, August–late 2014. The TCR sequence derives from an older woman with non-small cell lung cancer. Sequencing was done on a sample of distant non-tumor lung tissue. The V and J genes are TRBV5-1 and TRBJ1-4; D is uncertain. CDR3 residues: CASSLMATNEKLFF. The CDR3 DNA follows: TGCGCCAGCAGCTTGATGGCAACTAATGAAAAACTGTTTTTT.